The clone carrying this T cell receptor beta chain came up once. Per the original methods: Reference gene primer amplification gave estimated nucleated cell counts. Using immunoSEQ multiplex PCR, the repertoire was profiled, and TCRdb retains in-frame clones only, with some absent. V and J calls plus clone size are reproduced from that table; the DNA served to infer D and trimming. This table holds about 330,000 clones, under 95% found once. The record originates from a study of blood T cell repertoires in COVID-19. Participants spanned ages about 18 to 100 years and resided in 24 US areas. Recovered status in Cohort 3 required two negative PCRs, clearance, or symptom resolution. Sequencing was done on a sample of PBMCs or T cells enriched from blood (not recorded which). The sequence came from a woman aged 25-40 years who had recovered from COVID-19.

The CDR3 coding sequence is TGCGCCAGCAGCCTCAGGACTAGCGGGCACCAAGAGACCCAGTACTTC. Residues: CASSLRTSGHQETQYF. This chain connects TRBV4-1 to TRBJ2-5, with 11 bases identical to TRBD2. From germline, CDR1 is MGHRA and CDR2 YSYEKL. The CDR3 has 16 residues. J was trimmed by 0 bases and V by 4 bases; bases with no gene match: 4.